This section outlines one T cell receptor (beta chain) sequence together with its context. The germline V gene encodes CDR1 SGHTA and CDR2 FQGNSA. Trimming removed 5 bases from V and 0 bases from J; junction bases left unmatched: 6. The CDR3 totals 15 residues. The repertoire was sequenced with immunoSEQ multiplex PCR; TCRdb's copy has only in-frame clones and lacks some. The sample carries around 1.5 million clones, 98% recorded once. The source of the sample is a study of shared clonotypes between healthy human individuals. Sequencing used naive CD4+ T cells sorted from blood. The subset here: CD45RA+ positively selected. The receptor's source is a man younger than 45 in good health. The chain recombines TRBV7-2 with TRBJ2-7; 8 positions match TRBD2. CDR3 bases: TGTGCCAGCAGCCCCCGACTAGCGCGCTCCTACGAGCAGTACTTC. Protein sequence: CASSPRLARSYEQYF.